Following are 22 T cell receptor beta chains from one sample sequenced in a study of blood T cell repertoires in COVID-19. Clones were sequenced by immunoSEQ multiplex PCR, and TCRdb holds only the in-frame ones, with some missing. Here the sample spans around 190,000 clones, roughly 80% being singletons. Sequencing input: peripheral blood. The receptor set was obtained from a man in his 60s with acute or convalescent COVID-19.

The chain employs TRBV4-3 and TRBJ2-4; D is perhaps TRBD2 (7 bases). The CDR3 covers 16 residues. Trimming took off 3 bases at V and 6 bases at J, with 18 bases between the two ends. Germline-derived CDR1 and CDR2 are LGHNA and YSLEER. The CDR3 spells CASSQERGGSLNIQYF. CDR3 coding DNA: TGCGCCAGCAGCCAGGAAAGGGGGGGCTCCCTAAACATTCAGTACTTC.

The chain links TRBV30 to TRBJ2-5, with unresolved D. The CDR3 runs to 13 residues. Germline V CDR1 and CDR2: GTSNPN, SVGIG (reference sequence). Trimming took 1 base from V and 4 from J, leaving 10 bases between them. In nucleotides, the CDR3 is TGTGCCTGGAGTGGGAGTTCGCGAGAGACCCAGTACTTC. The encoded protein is CAWSGSSRETQYF.

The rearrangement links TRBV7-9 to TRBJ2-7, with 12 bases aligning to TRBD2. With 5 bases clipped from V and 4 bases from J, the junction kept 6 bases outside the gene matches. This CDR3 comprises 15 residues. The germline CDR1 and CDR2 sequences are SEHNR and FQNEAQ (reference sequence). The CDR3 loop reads CASSGASGRVYEQYF. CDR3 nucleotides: TGTGCCAGCAGCGGGGCTAGCGGGAGGGTTTACGAGCAGTACTTC.

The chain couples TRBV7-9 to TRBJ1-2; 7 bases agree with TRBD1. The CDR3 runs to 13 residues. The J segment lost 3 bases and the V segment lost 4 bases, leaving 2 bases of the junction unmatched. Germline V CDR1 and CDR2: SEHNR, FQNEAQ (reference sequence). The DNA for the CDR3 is TGTGCCAGCAGCTACACAGGGGACTATGGCTACACCTTC. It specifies CASSYTGDYGYTF.

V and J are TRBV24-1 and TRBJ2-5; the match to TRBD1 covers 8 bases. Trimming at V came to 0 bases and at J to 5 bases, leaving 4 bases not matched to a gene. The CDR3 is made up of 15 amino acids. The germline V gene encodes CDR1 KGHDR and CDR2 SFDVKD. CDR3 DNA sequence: TGTGCCACCAGTGATTTGTGGACAGGGCGGGAGACCCAGTACTTC. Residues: CATSDLWTGRETQYF.

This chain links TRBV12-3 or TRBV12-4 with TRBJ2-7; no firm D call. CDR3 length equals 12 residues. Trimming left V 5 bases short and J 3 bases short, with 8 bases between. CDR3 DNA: TGTGCCAGCAGTCCAACCAGCTACGAGCAGTACTTC. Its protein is CASSPTSYEQYF.

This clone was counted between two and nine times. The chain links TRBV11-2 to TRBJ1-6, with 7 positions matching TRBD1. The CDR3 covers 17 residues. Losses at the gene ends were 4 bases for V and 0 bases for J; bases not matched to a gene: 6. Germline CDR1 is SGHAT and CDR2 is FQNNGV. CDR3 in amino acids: CASSSTGVSSYNSPLHF. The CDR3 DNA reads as TGTGCCAGCAGCTCTACAGGGGTGAGCTCCTATAATTCACCCCTCCACTTT.

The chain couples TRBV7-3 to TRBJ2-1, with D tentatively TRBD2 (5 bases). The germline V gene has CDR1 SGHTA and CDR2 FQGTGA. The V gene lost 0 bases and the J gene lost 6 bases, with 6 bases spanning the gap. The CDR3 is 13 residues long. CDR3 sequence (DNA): TGTGCCAGCAGCTTAACTAGCGTCAATGAGCAGTTCTTC. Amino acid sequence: CASSLTSVNEQFF.

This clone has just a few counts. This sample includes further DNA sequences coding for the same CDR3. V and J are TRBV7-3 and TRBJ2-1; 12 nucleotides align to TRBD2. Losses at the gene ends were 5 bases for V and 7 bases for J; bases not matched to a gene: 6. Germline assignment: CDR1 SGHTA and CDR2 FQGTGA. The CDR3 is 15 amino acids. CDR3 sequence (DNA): TGTGCCAGCAGCCAGCGGCTAGCGGGAGGGAATGAGCAGTTCTTC. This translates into CASSQRLAGGNEQFF.

As DNA, the CDR3 is TGTGCCAGCAGCTTAGTTCCTCGGGGGGGGACACCCCTCCACTTT. As protein: CASSLVPRGGTPLHF. The chain couples TRBV7-2 to TRBJ1-6; D might be TRBD1 (5 bases). CDR1 and CDR2 from the germline V gene are SGHTA and FQGNSA. The V end lost 1 base, the J end lost 11 bases, and 15 bases lay between the germline ends. The CDR3 length is 15 residues. Combining the CDR3 with reference TRBV7-2 and TRBJ1-6 gives the whole variable domain GAGVSQSPSNKVTEKGKDVELRCDPISGHTALYWYRQSLGQGLEFLIYFQGNSAPDKSGLPSDRFSAERTGGSVSTLTIQRTQQEDSAVYLCASSLVPRGGTPLHFGNGTRLTVT.

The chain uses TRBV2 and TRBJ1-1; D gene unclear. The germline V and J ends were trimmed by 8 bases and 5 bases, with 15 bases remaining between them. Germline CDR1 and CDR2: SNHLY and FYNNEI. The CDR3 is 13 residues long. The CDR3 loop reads CASSNRGVTEAFF. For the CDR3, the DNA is TGTGCCAGCTCCAACCGCGGGGTAACTGAAGCTTTCTTT.

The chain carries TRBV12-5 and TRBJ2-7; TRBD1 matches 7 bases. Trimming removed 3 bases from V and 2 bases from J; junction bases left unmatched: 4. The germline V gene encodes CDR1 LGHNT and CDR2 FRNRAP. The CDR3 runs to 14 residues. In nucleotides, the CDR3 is TGTGCTAGTGGTTTTTCAGGGGGTCCCTACGAGCAGTACTTC. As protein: CASGFSGGPYEQYF.

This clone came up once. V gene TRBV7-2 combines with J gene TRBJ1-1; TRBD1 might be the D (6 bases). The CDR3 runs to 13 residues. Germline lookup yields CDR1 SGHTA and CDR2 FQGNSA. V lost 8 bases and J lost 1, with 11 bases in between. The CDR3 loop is CASGGRENTEAFF. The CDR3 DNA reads TGTGCCAGCGGGGGCAGGGAGAACACTGAAGCTTTCTTT.

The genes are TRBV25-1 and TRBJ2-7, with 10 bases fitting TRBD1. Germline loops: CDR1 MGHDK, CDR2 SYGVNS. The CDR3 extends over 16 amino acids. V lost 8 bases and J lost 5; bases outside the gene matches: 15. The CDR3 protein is CASAPYRDRGFHEQYF. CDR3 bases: TGTGCCAGCGCACCTTACCGGGACAGGGGTTTCCACGAGCAGTACTTC.

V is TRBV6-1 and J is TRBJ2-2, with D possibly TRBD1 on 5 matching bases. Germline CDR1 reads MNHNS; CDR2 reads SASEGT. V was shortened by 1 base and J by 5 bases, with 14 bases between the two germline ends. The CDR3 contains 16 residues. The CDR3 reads CASSEVFVQGTGELFF. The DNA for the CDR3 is TGTGCCAGCAGTGAAGTATTCGTTCAGGGAACCGGGGAGCTGTTTTTT.

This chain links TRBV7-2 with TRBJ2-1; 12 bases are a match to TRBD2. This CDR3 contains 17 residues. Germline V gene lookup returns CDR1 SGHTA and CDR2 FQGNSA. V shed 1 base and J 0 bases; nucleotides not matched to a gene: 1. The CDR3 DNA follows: TGTGCCAGCAGCTTAGGACTAGCGGGGGTCTCCTACAATGAGCAGTTCTTC. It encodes CASSLGLAGVSYNEQFF. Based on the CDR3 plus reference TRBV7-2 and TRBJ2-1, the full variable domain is GAGVSQSPSNKVTEKGKDVELRCDPISGHTALYWYRQSLGQGLEFLIYFQGNSAPDKSGLPSDRFSAERTGGSVSTLTIQRTQQEDSAVYLCASSLGLAGVSYNEQFFGPGTRLTVL.

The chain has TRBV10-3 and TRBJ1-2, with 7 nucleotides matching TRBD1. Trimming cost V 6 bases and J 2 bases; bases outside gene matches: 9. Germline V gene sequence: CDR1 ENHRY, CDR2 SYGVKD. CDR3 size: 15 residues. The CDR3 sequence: CAIRPMGQTNYGYTF. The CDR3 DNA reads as TGTGCCATCAGGCCCATGGGACAGACCAACTATGGCTACACCTTC.

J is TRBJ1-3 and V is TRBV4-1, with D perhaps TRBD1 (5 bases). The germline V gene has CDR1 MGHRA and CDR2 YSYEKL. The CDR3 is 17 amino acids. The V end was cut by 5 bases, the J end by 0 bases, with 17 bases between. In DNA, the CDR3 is TGCGCCAGCAGCTTCGGTCCGGGACTGATCTCTGGAAACACCATATATTTT. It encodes CASSFGPGLISGNTIYF.

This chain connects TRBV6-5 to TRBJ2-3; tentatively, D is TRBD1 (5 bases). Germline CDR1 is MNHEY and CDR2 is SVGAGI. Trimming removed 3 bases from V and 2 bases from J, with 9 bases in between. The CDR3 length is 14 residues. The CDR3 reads CASSYRQNTDTQYF. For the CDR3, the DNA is TGTGCCAGCAGTTATCGACAGAACACAGATACGCAGTATTTT.

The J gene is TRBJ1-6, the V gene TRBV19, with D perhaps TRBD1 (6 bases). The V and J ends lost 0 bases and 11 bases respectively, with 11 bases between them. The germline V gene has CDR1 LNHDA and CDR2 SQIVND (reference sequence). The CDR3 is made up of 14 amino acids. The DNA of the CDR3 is TGTGCCAGTAGTATAGAAGACAGGTGGGCACCCCTCCACTTT. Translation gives CASSIEDRWAPLHF.

CDR3: CASSLEGTGSPLHF. CDR3 sequence (DNA): TGCGCCAGCAGCTTAGAGGGGACTGGGTCACCCCTCCACTTT. The V and J genes are TRBV5-1 and TRBJ1-6, with a possible D match to TRBD1 (5 bases). The germline V gene has CDR1 SGHRS and CDR2 YFSETQ. V shed 2 bases and J shed 10 bases, with 13 bases lying between them. This CDR3 region has 14 residues. Full variable domain (missing parts from reference TRBV5-1 and TRBJ1-6): KAGVTQTPRYLIKTRGQQVTLSCSPISGHRSVSWYQQTPGQGLQFLFEYFSETQRNKGNFPGRFSGRQFSNSRSEMNVSTLELGDSALYLCASSLEGTGSPLHFGNGTRLTVT.

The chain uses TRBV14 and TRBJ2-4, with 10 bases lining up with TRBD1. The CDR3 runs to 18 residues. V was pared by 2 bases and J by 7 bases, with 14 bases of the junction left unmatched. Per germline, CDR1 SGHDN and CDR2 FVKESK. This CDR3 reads CASSQLTGGAVALNIQYF. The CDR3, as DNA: TGTGCCAGCAGCCAATTGACAGGGGGCGCGGTTGCTCTTAACATTCAGTACTTC.